This T cell receptor beta chain was recorded in a study of T cell clones after liver transplantation. The ends were cut back, 0 bases at V and 2 bases at J, with 14 bases in the middle. The CDR3 loop spans 17 amino acids. The germline CDR1 and CDR2 sequences are LNHNV and YYDKDF (reference sequence). Data came from immunoSEQ multiplex PCR; TCRdb stores just in-frame clones and leaves some out. This sample has about 120,000 clones, with 90% found just once. The input for sequencing was CD4+ T cells from blood, taken 12 months after liver transplant. The chain couples TRBV15 to TRBJ1-3, with a possible D match to TRBD1 (6 bases). This clonotype originated in a human patient who received a liver transplant. Part of the T cell pool may stem from the graft donor. CDR3 DNA sequence: TGTGCCACCAGCAGAGATCGGGGGCAGGGAACTGGAAACACCATATATTTT. Translating gives CATSRDRGQGTGNTIYF.